The entry that follows covers one T cell receptor beta chain sequence. Its antigen is undetermined. Built from TCR beta cDNA, the libraries had unique molecular identifiers in them. When about 0.9 to 10 million T cells were used, they gave hundreds of thousands of cDNA molecules. MiXCR, applied by TCRdb to the PCR reads, yields one record per CDR3 protein. Here the sample spans hundreds of thousands of distinct CDR3 sequences, roughly 27% being singletons. The sample comes from a study of post-analysis software for immune sequencing data. Across the whole study: As for disease course, relapsing-remitting, secondary progressive and progressive-relapsing multiple sclerosis were all included. Study-wide findings and caveats: With F measure, samples from one preparation batch clustered together strongly. A handful of TRBV segments occurring more often in patients than controls included TRBV5-6, TRBV5-1 and TRBV20-1. When compared against controls, multiple sclerosis patients showed significantly lower normalized Chao1 diversity.

Germline CDR1 MNHNS, CDR2 SASEGT. V trimming: 4 bases; J trimming: 2 bases; junction bases outside the gene matches: 10. The CDR3 has 17 residues. The sample was blood. The receptor was isolated from a girl aged 5-17 years with multiple sclerosis. V usage is TRBV6-1 and J usage is TRBJ2-7; TRBD2 agrees at 11 bases. The CDR3 DNA follows: TGTGCCAGCAGTGTGACTTCTAGCGGGGGGTCCCCCTACGAGCAGTACTTC. This translates into CASSVTSSGGSPYEQYF.